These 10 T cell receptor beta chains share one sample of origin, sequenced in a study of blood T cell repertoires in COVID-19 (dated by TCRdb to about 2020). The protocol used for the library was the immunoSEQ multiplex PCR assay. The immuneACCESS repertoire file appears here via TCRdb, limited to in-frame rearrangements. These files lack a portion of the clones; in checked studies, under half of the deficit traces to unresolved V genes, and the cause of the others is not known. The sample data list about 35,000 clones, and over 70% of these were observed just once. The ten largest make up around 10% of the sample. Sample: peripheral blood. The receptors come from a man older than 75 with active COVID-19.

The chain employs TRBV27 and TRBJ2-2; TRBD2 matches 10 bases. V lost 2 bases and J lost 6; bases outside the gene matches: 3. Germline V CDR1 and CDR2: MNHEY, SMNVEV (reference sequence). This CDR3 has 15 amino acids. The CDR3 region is CASSLLAGDAGELFF. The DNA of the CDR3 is TGTGCCAGCAGTTTACTAGCGGGAGACGCCGGGGAGCTGTTTTTT.

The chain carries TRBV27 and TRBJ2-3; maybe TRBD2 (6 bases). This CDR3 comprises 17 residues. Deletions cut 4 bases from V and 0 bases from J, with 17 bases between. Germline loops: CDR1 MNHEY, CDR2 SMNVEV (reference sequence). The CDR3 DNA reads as TGTGCCAGCAGTTATTACCGCGGGGCTCCTAGCACAGATACGCAGTATTTT. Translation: CASSYYRGAPSTDTQYF.

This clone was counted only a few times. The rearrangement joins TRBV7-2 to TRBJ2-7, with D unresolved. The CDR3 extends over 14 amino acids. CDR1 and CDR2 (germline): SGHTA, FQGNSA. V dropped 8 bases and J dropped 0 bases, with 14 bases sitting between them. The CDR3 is CASAASPSSYEQYF. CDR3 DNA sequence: TGTGCCAGCGCGGCGAGCCCGAGCTCCTACGAGCAGTACTTC. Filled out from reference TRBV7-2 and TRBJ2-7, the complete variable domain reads GAGVSQSPSNKVTEKGKDVELRCDPISGHTALYWYRQSLGQGLEFLIYFQGNSAPDKSGLPSDRFSAERTGGSVSTLTIQRTQQEDSAVYLCASAASPSSYEQYFGPGTRLTVT.

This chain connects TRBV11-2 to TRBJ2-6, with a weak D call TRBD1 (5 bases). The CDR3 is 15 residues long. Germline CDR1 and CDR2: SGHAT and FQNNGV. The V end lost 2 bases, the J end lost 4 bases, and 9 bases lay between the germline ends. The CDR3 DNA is TGTGCCAGCAGCTTAAAAGGGGCCGGGGCCAACGTCCTGACTTTC. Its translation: CASSLKGAGANVLTF.

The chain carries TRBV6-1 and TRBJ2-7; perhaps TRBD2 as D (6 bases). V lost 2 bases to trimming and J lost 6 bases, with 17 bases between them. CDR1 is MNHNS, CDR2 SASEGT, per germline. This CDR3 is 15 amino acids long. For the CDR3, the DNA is TGTGCCAGCAGTGAAACTCGTCCGGGAGAAGGCGAGCAGTACTTC. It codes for CASSETRPGEGEQYF.

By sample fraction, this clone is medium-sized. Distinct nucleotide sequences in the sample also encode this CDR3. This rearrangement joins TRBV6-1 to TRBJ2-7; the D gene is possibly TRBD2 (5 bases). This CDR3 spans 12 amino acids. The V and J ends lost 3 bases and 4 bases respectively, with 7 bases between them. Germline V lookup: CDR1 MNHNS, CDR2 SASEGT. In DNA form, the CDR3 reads TGTGCCAGCAGTGACGGAGGATACGAGCAGTACTTC. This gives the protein CASSDGGYEQYF.

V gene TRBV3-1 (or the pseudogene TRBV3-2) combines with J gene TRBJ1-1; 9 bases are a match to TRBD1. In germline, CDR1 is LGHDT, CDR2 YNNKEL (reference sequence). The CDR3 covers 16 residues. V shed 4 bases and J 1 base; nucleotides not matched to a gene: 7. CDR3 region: CASSRPTTGGNTEAFF. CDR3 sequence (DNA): TGTGCCAGCAGCCGTCCCACGACAGGGGGGAACACTGAAGCTTTCTTT.

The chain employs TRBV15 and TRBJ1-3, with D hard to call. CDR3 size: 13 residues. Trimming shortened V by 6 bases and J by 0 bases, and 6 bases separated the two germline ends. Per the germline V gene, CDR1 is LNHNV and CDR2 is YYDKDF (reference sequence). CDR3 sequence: CATRTSSGNTIYF. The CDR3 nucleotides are TGTGCCACCAGGACAAGCTCTGGAAACACCATATATTTT.

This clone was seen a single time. The chain's CDR3 is CASSFYATSSYEQYF. CDR3 DNA: TGTGCCAGCAGTTTTTACGCCACGAGCTCCTACGAGCAGTACTTC. V and J are TRBV6-2 or TRBV6-3 and TRBJ2-7; D uncertain. The ends were cut back, 4 bases at V and 0 bases at J, with 13 bases in the middle. The CDR3 runs 15 residues. Germline CDR1 MNHEY, CDR2 SVGEGT.

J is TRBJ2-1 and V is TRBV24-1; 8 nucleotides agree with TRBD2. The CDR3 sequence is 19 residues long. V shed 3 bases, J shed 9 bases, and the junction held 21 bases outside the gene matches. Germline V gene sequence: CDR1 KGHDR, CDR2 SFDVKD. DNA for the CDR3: TGTGCCACCAGTGATCCCCTTCCGGGCGGGGGGCTCGCTGTGGGTGAGCAGTTCTTC. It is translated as CATSDPLPGGGLAVGEQFF.